The source of this TCR beta chain is a study of tumor and adjacent non-tumor tissue in lung cancer. About the study: Patients comprised about a dozen adenocarcinoma, 2 squamous cell carcinoma and 1 small cell lung cancer. About 4.17 million productive TCRbeta reads were obtained per sample on average.

Three rounds of nested PCR, following a modified ARM-PCR protocol, produced the TCRbeta library. TCRdb passed the multiplex PCR reads through MiXCR, listing each CDR3 protein once. The sample records 35,000 to 55,000 distinct CDR3 sequences, approximately 61% being singletons. The CDR3 extends over 12 amino acids. Deletions cut 8 bases from V and 8 bases from J, with 15 bases between. Germline V gene lookup returns CDR1 SNHLY and CDR2 FYNNEI. RNA was extracted from bulk tissue without any cell sorting. The normal lung tissue was taken more than 3 cm from the tumor edge. Input material: distant non-tumor lung tissue. The V gene is TRBV2, the J gene TRBJ1-2, with a weak D call TRBD1 (5 bases). This receptor was obtained from a man aged 50-60 years with non-small cell lung cancer. CDR3 nucleotide sequence: TGTGCCAGCGGTCGGGGGACTTTGGGCTACACCTTC. Amino acids: CASGRGTLGYTF.